Presented here are 15 T cell receptor beta chains from one specimen sequenced in a study of blood T cell repertoires in COVID-19. Using immunoSEQ multiplex PCR, the repertoire was profiled, and TCRdb retains in-frame clones only, with some absent. The profile covers around 200,000 clones, with less than 90% appearing a single time and about a sixth taken by the ten largest. The sample consisted of peripheral blood. The receptors here all came from a woman older than 75 with active or convalescent COVID-19.

V usage is TRBV6-5 and J usage is TRBJ1-5, with D tentatively TRBD1 (6 bases). CDR3 length: 15 amino acids. Germline CDR1 is MNHEY and CDR2 is SVGAGI. The V gene lost 2 bases and the J gene lost 5 bases, with 13 bases spanning the gap. CDR3 DNA: TGTGCCAGCAGTTACCCTAAACAGGGATATCAGCCCCAGCATTTT. As protein: CASSYPKQGYQPQHF.

This clone occurred a few times. Other nucleotide sequences from this sample produce the same CDR3. The J gene is TRBJ1-2, the V gene TRBV28; 8 nucleotides agree with TRBD1. Germline loops: CDR1 MDHEN, CDR2 SYDVKM. The V segment lost 2 bases and the J segment 5 bases; nucleotides outside the gene matches: 1. The CDR3 runs 13 residues. DNA of the CDR3: TGTGCCAGCAGTTTAGGACAGGGATATGGCTACACCTTC. Protein: CASSLGQGYGYTF.

V is TRBV18 and J is TRBJ1-5; 8 bases are shared with TRBD1. Trimming cost V 4 bases and J 3 bases; bases outside gene matches: 5. The germline V gene has CDR1 KGHSH and CDR2 LQKENI. The CDR3 is made up of 15 amino acids. CDR3 in amino acids: CASSQQQGVNQPQHF. The CDR3 DNA sequence: TGTGCCAGCTCACAACAACAGGGGGTCAATCAGCCCCAGCATTTT.

The chain employs TRBV24-1 and TRBJ2-2; TRBD2 might be the D (6 bases). This CDR3 is built from 16 residues. Germline lookup yields CDR1 KGHDR and CDR2 SFDVKD. V lost 3 bases and J 5 bases, leaving 15 bases between the germline ends. DNA of the CDR3: TGTGCCACCAGTGATGAGCGTCGGGGAGGTACCGGGGAGCTGTTTTTT. This codes for CATSDERRGGTGELFF.

Comment on this clone: The same CDR3 can be traced to other DNA sequences in this sample. This sequence joins TRBV9 and TRBJ2-1; a possible D gene is TRBD2 (5 bases). Germline CDR1 reads SGDLS; CDR2 reads YYNGEE. Trimming removed 3 bases from V and 1 base from J, with 8 bases in between. This CDR3 is 14 amino acids long. As DNA, the CDR3 is TGTGCCAGCAGCGCCAGCGGTTCCTACAATGAGCAGTTCTTC. This sequence encodes CASSASGSYNEQFF.

V gene TRBV18 combines with J gene TRBJ2-7, with 11 bases that match TRBD1. With V trimmed by 3 bases and J by 0 bases, 1 base remained unmatched. Germline V gives CDR1 KGHSH, CDR2 LQKENI. The CDR3 extends over 15 amino acids. CDR3: CASSPGTGGSYEQYF. Written as DNA, the CDR3 is TGTGCCAGCTCACCTGGGACAGGGGGCTCCTACGAGCAGTACTTC.

This clone was picked up a small number of times. The chain recombines TRBV9 with TRBJ2-7; 9 positions agree with TRBD2. CDR3 length: 13 amino acids. Germline assignment: CDR1 SGDLS and CDR2 YYNGEE. Trimming cost V 7 bases and J 7 bases; bases outside gene matches: 9. The CDR3 bases are TGTGCCAGCTCCGGCGGGGGGGCCCGTGAGCAGTACTTC. Protein product: CASSGGGAREQYF.

The V call is TRBV9, the J call TRBJ1-6; no clear D gene. The CDR3 extends over 16 amino acids. Looked up from germline, CDR1 is SGDLS and CDR2 is YYNGEE. V dropped 0 bases and J dropped 4 bases, with 11 bases sitting between them. CDR3 protein: CASSVDGGAYNSPLHF. CDR3 nucleotide sequence: TGTGCCAGCAGCGTAGATGGAGGAGCTTATAATTCACCCCTCCACTTT.

The table lists this clone with many counts. This chain links TRBV30 with TRBJ2-7; 12 bases align to TRBD1. Looked up from germline, CDR1 is GTSNPN and CDR2 is SVGIG (reference sequence). CDR3 length equals 16 residues. J was trimmed by 5 bases and V by 4 bases; bases with no gene match: 12. CDR3 loop: CAWTITPGQGADEQYF. The CDR3, as DNA: TGTGCCTGGACCATCACCCCGGGACAGGGGGCCGACGAGCAGTACTTC.

The chain joins TRBV2 to TRBJ2-7; 10 nucleotides align to TRBD1. This CDR3 region has 15 residues. Germline-derived CDR1 and CDR2 are SNHLY and FYNNEI. V trimming: 4 bases; J trimming: 6 bases; junction bases outside the gene matches: 9. The chain's CDR3 is CASSVTGTGVREQYF. In DNA, the CDR3 is TGTGCCAGCAGTGTCACCGGGACAGGGGTCCGCGAGCAGTACTTC.

The genes are TRBV9 and TRBJ2-2; 9 bases fit TRBD2. Trimming removed 3 bases from V and 6 bases from J; junction bases left unmatched: 9. CDR1 and CDR2 (germline): SGDLS, YYNGEE. This CDR3 contains 16 residues. In DNA, the CDR3 is TGTGCCAGCAGCGATAGCGGGAGCTTTGGGTCCGGGGAGCTGTTTTTT. It codes for CASSDSGSFGSGELFF.

This clone was seen a handful of times. This CDR3 reads CASSVVPYSSEAFF. The CDR3 nucleotides are TGTGCCAGCAGCGTAGTACCGTACTCCTCTGAAGCTTTCTTT. The rearrangement joins TRBV9 to TRBJ1-1; no reliable D call. Germline loops: CDR1 SGDLS, CDR2 YYNGEE. V dropped 0 bases and J dropped 6 bases, with 12 bases sitting between them. The CDR3 sequence is 14 residues long.

The chain couples TRBV6-2 or TRBV6-3 to TRBJ1-2; possible D gene TRBD1, 6 bases. This CDR3 region has 15 residues. Trimming removed 4 bases at V and 0 bases at J, with 12 bases between. Germline V gene sequence: CDR1 MNHEY, CDR2 SVGEGT. CDR3 DNA sequence: TGTGCCAGCAGTTCCTGGACAGCCACTAACTATGGCTACACCTTC. Amino acid sequence: CASSSWTATNYGYTF.

J is TRBJ2-2 and V is TRBV11-2, with D hard to call. Between the trimmed V and J ends, which lost 2 bases and 7 bases, there was a span of 8 bases. CDR1 is SGHAT and CDR2 is FQNNGV in the germline V gene. The CDR3 loop spans 13 amino acids. The CDR3 sequence is CASSLNFLGELFF. The CDR3 DNA is TGTGCCAGCAGCTTAAACTTTCTCGGGGAGCTGTTTTTT.

The V call is TRBV6-2 or TRBV6-3, the J call TRBJ1-1; TRBD1 is a possible D gene (5 bases). Trimming took 2 bases from V and 4 from J, leaving 11 bases between them. This CDR3 contains 14 residues. Germline CDR1 and CDR2: MNHEY and SVGEGT. The CDR3 bases are TGTGCCAGCAGTTACGGGGGGTATGGCACTGAAGCTTTCTTT. Translation: CASSYGGYGTEAFF.